This T cell receptor (beta chain) was captured by sequencing in a study of CD8 T cells in ankylosing spondylitis. Of note for this clonotype: Antigen: not known.

Libraries for TCR beta were made by quantitative 5'-RACE with molecular barcodes. TCRdb passed the 5' RACE reads through MiXCR, listing each CDR3 protein once. This table has more than 600,000 distinct CDR3 sequences, around 20% appearing once. The V and J ends lost 1 base and 0 bases respectively, with 7 bases between them. The CDR3 covers 16 residues. Germline lookup yields CDR1 MGHDK and CDR2 SYGVNS. Study results and limitations: Apparently characteristic of ankylosing spondylitis blood was a TCR beta motif (eight highly homologous variants). From matched ankylosing spondylitis synovial fluid, disease-linked clones were reportedly recovered at significantly enriched levels. Certain motif variants had earlier appeared in reactive arthritis synovial fluid and blood.

This chain connects TRBV25-1 to TRBJ2-6, with unresolved D. Source material: blood, either unsorted or a sorted T cell fraction (not recorded which). This clonotype was obtained from a male donor with ankylosing spondylitis. For the CDR3, the DNA is TGTGCCAGCAGTGAATGGACGGGCTCTGGGGCCAACGTCCTGACTTTC. Translated: CASSEWTGSGANVLTF.